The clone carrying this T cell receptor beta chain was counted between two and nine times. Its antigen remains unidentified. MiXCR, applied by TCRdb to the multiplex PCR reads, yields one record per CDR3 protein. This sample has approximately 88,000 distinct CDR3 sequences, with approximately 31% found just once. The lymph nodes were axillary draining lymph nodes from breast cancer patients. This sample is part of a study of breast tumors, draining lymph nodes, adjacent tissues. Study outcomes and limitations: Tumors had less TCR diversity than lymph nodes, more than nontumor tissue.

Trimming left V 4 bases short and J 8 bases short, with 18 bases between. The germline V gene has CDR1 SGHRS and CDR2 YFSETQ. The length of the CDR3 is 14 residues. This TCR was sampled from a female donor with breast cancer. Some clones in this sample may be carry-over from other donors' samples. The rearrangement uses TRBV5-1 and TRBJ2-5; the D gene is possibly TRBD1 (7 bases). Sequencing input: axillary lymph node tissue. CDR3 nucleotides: TGCGCCAGCAGCATCGGTAGGGGGCGGGACACCCAGTACTTC. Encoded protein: CASSIGRGRDTQYF.